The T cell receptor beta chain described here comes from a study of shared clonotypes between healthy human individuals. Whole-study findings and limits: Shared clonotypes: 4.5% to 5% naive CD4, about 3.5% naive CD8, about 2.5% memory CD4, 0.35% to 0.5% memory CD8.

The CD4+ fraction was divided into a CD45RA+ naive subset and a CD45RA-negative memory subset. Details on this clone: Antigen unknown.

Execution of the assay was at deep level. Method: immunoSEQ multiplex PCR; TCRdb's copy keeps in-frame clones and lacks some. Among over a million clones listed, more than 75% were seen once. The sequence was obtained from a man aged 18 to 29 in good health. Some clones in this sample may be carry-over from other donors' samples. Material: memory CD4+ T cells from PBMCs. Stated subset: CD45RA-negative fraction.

The CDR3 region is CASSGDLNPQHF. The CDR3 DNA is TGTGCCAGCAGTGGGGACCTTAATCCCCAGCATTTT. This sequence joins TRBV28 and TRBJ1-5; TRBD1 might be the D (5 bases). The ends were cut back, 5 bases at V and 10 bases at J, with 12 bases in the middle. Germline V gives CDR1 MDHEN, CDR2 SYDVKM. The CDR3 contains 12 residues.